This TCR beta chain was profiled in a study of cytomegalovirus exposure and HLA in healthy donors. Study-wide findings and caveats: Later on, a genetic analysis was performed. It linked a missense variant in DCLRE1C with V- and J-gene trimming of TCR beta.

In the case of this clone: Its specificity is unknown.

The CDR3 spans 15 residues. Germline V CDR1 and CDR2: MNHNS, SASEGT. V was shortened by 10 bases and J by 2 bases, with 21 bases between the two germline ends. The PCR was carried out with 60 Vbeta primers and 13 Jbeta primers. Assay: immunoSEQ multiplex PCR; the TCRdb copy retains only in-frame clones and omits some. In the table there are roughly 150,000 clones, 70% to 85% of which are singletons. The clonotype originates from a male donor in good health and CMV-seronegative. The sample comprised PBMCs. The gene calls are TRBV6-1 and TRBJ2-7; a possible D gene is TRBD2 (6 bases). The DNA for the CDR3 is TGTGCCACCTTCGGCCCGGGAGACGGGCCCTACGAGCAGTACTTC. It yields the protein CATFGPGDGPYEQYF.